This T cell receptor beta chain was recorded in a study of human T cells and chemical hapten exposure. Whole-study context: Across samples, TCR yields varied, mostly owing to small differences in pooled library volumes.

J lost 7 bases, V lost 6 bases, and 6 bases had no gene match. The germline V gene has CDR1 KGHSH and CDR2 LQKENI. This CDR3 has 14 residues. Each CDR3 protein is one row after TCRdb ran MiXCR on the RACE reads. The table shows about 54,000 distinct CDR3 sequences, with more than 9% occurring only once. Documented time point: patch test 2, 6 weeks after DPC sensitization. The treatment was: therapeutic diphenylcyclopropenone sensitization with weekly scalp DPC. The drawing of blood occurred before each patch test was applied. This sequence was found in a woman aged 45-65 years with alopecia areata. Some clones in this sample may be carry-over from other donors' samples. The V call is TRBV18, the J call TRBJ2-4, with 10 bases that match TRBD1. The sample in question was whole blood, obtained in connection with sensitization to the hapten diphenylcyclopropenone (DPC). The CDR3, as DNA: TGTGCCAGCTCCCCCGGACAGGGGGGGAACATTCAGTACTTC. Amino acid sequence: CASSPGQGGNIQYF.